Presented here are 17 T cell receptor beta chains from one specimen sequenced in a study of response to subunit inactivated influenza vaccine. TCRdb re-called the RT-PCR reads through MiXCR, storing one row per CDR3 protein. The sample has about 800,000 distinct CDR3 sequences, 21% seen once. Specimen: PBMCs from blood, collected more than 4 days after vaccination. The receptors derive from a man aged 45-65 years who received an inactivated influenza vaccine.

This clonotype was observed a few times. The chain is built from TRBV29-1 and TRBJ2-2; D is unresolved. CDR1 is SQVTM, CDR2 ANQGSEA, per germline. Trimming removed 6 bases from V and 6 bases from J, with 11 bases in between. The CDR3 is made up of 12 amino acids. The CDR3, as DNA: TGCAGCGTACGGCCTGGGGCCGGGGAGCTGTTTTTT. Its translation: CSVRPGAGELFF.

This clonotype was counted between two and nine times. This chain joins TRBV15 and TRBJ1-1, with 7 bases identical to TRBD1. The germline V gene encodes CDR1 LNHNV and CDR2 YYDKDF (reference sequence). J was trimmed by 4 bases and V by 9 bases; bases with no gene match: 8. The CDR3 spans 13 residues. The CDR3 is CATTGTETTEAFF. CDR3 DNA: TGTGCCACGACCGGGACAGAGACCACTGAAGCTTTCTTT.

This clonotype was seen a few times. The chain is built from TRBV20-1 and TRBJ1-1; 7 bases are shared with TRBD1. The CDR3 spans 13 residues. Looked up from germline, CDR1 is DFQATT and CDR2 is SNEGSKA (reference sequence). Unmatched junction bases numbered 2, after V lost 3 bases and J lost 1 base. DNA for the CDR3: TGCAGTGCTAGCCGGACAGGGAACACTGAAGCTTTCTTT. Its translation: CSASRTGNTEAFF.

The chain uses TRBV5-1 and TRBJ1-1; D call uncertain. Trimming took off 0 bases at V and 6 bases at J, with 12 bases between the two ends. This CDR3 has 14 residues. The germline V gene has CDR1 SGHRS and CDR2 YFSETQ. The CDR3 sequence: CASSLGRDRAEAFF. The CDR3 DNA reads as TGCGCCAGCAGCTTGGGTCGGGATAGGGCTGAAGCTTTCTTT. The full variable domain, completed using reference TRBV5-1 and TRBJ1-1, is KAGVTQTPRYLIKTRGQQVTLSCSPISGHRSVSWYQQTPGQGLQFLFEYFSETQRNKGNFPGRFSGRQFSNSRSEMNVSTLELGDSALYLCASSLGRDRAEAFFGQGTRLTVV.

This clonotype showed up many times. The J gene is TRBJ2-3, the V gene TRBV10-3; the D gene could be TRBD1 or TRBD2 (5 bases each). Trimming took 0 bases from V and 4 from J, leaving 17 bases between them. Germline V gene data show CDR1 as ENHRY and CDR2 as SYGVKD. The CDR3 covers 17 residues. The CDR3 loop is CAISESLGERRADTQYF. As DNA, the CDR3 is TGTGCCATCAGTGAGTCCTTGGGGGAGAGGCGCGCAGATACGCAGTATTTT.

This chain joins TRBV7-2 and TRBJ1-6; D remains unclear. There are 15 residues in the CDR3. CDR1 and CDR2 (germline): SGHTA, FQGNSA. The V end lost 1 base, the J end lost 4 bases, and 8 bases lay between the germline ends. CDR3 DNA sequence: TGTGCCAGCAGCTTAGACCCCGGTTATAATTCACCCCTCCACTTT. Amino acid sequence: CASSLDPGYNSPLHF.

This sequence joins TRBV6-2 or TRBV6-3 and TRBJ1-1, with 9 bases lining up with TRBD1. V shed 7 bases and J 5 bases; nucleotides not matched to a gene: 11. The CDR3 is 15 amino acids. The germline CDR1 and CDR2 sequences are MNHEY and SVGEGT. The CDR3 DNA reads TGTGCCAGCAAAAGTTCCGGGACAGGGAGGACTGAAGCTTTCTTT. This gives the protein CASKSSGTGRTEAFF.

Only a few counts were recorded for this clonotype. The V call is TRBV29-1, the J call TRBJ2-3; the match to TRBD2 covers 10 bases. Unmatched junction bases numbered 3, after V lost 3 bases and J lost 3 bases. The CDR3 is 14 residues long. Germline V gene data show CDR1 as SQVTM and CDR2 as ANQGSEA. The CDR3 DNA reads TGCAGCGTTGACCCTAGCGGGAGTACAGATACGCAGTATTTT. It codes for CSVDPSGSTDTQYF.

This clonotype was counted a few times. V is TRBV11-2 and J is TRBJ2-7; D may be TRBD1 or TRBD2 (5 bases each). V lost 5 bases and J 7 bases, leaving 18 bases between the germline ends. In germline, CDR1 is SGHAT, CDR2 FQNNGV. This CDR3 is built from 14 residues. CDR3 bases: TGTGCCAGCAGCCCCGTTGGGAGTAGACAGGAGCAGTACTTC. Encoded protein: CASSPVGSRQEQYF.

In its sample, this clonotype was seen once. The genes are TRBV14 and TRBJ2-2, with D possibly matching TRBD2 (5 bases). From germline, CDR1 is SGHDN and CDR2 FVKESK. The V end was cut by 4 bases, the J end by 7 bases, with 19 bases between. This CDR3 has 16 residues. The DNA for the CDR3 is TGTGCCAGCAGCCTCACGGACCCCGGAGGCAACGGGGAGCTGTTTTTT. Amino acid sequence: CASSLTDPGGNGELFF.

This clonotype was seen a handful of times. V gene TRBV5-5 combines with J gene TRBJ1-5; 8 bases match TRBD1. V gave up 4 bases and J gave up 0 bases; unmatched junction bases: 6. The length of the CDR3 is 16 residues. Germline CDR1 is SGHKS and CDR2 is YYEKEE (reference sequence). The CDR3 DNA follows: TGTGCCAGCAGCGTGGAGACAGGGGATAGCAATCAGCCCCAGCATTTT. This codes for CASSVETGDSNQPQHF.

This clonotype was detected only a few times. V and J are TRBV5-1 and TRBJ2-7, with 13 bases lining up with TRBD2. The germline V gene has CDR1 SGHRS and CDR2 YFSETQ. Trimming cost V 5 bases and J 2 bases; bases outside gene matches: 4. The CDR3 is 15 residues long. The CDR3 region has the DNA TGCGCCAGCAGGTCGGGACTAGCGGGAACCTACGAGCAGTACTTC. Encoded protein: CASRSGLAGTYEQYF. Drawing the rest from reference TRBV5-1 and TRBJ2-7, the complete variable domain is KAGVTQTPRYLIKTRGQQVTLSCSPISGHRSVSWYQQTPGQGLQFLFEYFSETQRNKGNFPGRFSGRQFSNSRSEMNVSTLELGDSALYLCASRSGLAGTYEQYFGPGTRLTVT.

The chain joins TRBV15 to TRBJ2-1; D gene ambiguous. The V gene's germline CDR1 is LNHNV and CDR2 YYDKDF (reference sequence). The V end lost 0 bases, the J end lost 8 bases, and 11 bases lay between the germline ends. The CDR3 has 14 residues. CDR3 sequence (DNA): TGTGCCACCAGCAGAGAATTAGACGTCGATGAGCAGTTCTTC. Translated: CATSRELDVDEQFF.

V and J are TRBV25-1 and TRBJ2-1; unclear D gene. CDR1 MGHDK and CDR2 SYGVNS come from the germline V gene. The CDR3 length is 13 residues. V was cut by 4 bases and J by 4 bases, with 8 bases left in between. CDR3 amino acids: CASSGYIYNEQFF. CDR3 in DNA: TGTGCCAGCAGTGGGTATATATACAATGAGCAGTTCTTC.

A few counts support this clonotype. The chain has TRBV24-1 and TRBJ2-1; D uncertain. CDR1 KGHDR and CDR2 SFDVKD come from the germline V gene. Trimming removed 9 bases from V and 7 bases from J, with 15 bases in between. There are 13 residues in the CDR3. In DNA form, the CDR3 reads TGTGCCACCCGTGGTGGGCTTCTTAATGAGCAGTTCTTC. It is translated as CATRGGLLNEQFF.

In its sample, this clonotype was seen a few times. DNA of the CDR3: TGTGCCAGTGCAGTCTACAATGAGCAGTTCTTC. It translates to CASAVYNEQFF. V is TRBV19 and J is TRBJ2-1, with D unresolved. With 8 bases removed from V and 3 bases from J, the gap between germline ends came to 5 bases. Germline V gene lookup returns CDR1 LNHDA and CDR2 SQIVND (reference sequence). The CDR3 runs to 11 residues.

V gene TRBV6-2 or TRBV6-3 combines with J gene TRBJ2-1; possibly TRBD1 for D (6 bases). This CDR3 is 14 amino acids long. The V and J ends lost 0 bases and 9 bases respectively, with 12 bases between them. CDR1 is MNHEY and CDR2 is SVGEGT in the germline V gene. The CDR3 protein is CASSYSGQYTEQFF. CDR3 nucleotide sequence: TGTGCCAGCAGTTACTCTGGACAGTATACTGAGCAGTTCTTC.